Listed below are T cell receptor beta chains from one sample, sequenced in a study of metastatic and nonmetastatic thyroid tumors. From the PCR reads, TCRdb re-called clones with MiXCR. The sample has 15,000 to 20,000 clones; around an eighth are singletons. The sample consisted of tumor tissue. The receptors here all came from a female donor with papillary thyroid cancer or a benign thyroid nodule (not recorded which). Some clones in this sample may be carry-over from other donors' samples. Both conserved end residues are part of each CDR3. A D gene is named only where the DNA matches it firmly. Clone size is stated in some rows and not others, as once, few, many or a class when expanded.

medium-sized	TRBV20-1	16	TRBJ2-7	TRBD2	TGCAGTGCTAGAGAACTAGCGGGGGGGCCCTTCTACGAGCAGTACTTC	CSARELAGGPFYEQYF
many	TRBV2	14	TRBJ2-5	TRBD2	TGTGCCAGCAGTCGGGGGGGAATTAAAGAGACCCAGTACTTC	CASSRGGIKETQYF
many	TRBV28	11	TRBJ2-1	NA	TGTGCCAGCAGTAAGGGCCGGGAGCAGTTCTTC	CASSKGREQFF
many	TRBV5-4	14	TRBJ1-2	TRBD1	TGTGCCAGCAGCTTGGGGACAGGGGCTGAGGGCTACACCTTC	CASSLGTGAEGYTF
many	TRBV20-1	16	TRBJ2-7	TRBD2	TGCAGTGCTAGAGAGCCGACTAGCGGGCACACCTACGAGCAGTACTTC	CSAREPTSGHTYEQYF
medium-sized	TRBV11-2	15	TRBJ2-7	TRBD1	TGTGCCAGCAGCAGAGGGACAGGCGGCAACTACGAGCAGTACTTC	CASSRGTGGNYEQYF
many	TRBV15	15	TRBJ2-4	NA	TGTGCCACCAGCCACCGGGACTGGGGCAAAAACATTCAGTACTTC	CATSHRDWGKNIQYF
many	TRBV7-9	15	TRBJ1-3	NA	TGTGCCAGCAGCTTAAGCATCACCACCGGAGACACCATATATTTT	CASSLSITTGDTIYF
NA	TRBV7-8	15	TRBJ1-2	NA	TGTGCCAGCAGCCCCCAAGGGGTGAGGACCTATGGCTACACCTTC	CASSPQGVRTYGYTF
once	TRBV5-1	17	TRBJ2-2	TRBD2	TGCGCCAGCAGCTTGAGCCCTAGCGGGGGGTCGACCGGGGAGCTGTTTTTT	CASSLSPSGGSTGELFF
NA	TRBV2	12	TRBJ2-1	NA	TGTGCCAGAACGAGAGGGAGTGATGAGCAGTTCTTC	CARTRGSDEQFF
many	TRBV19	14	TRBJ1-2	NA	TGTGCCAGTAGTATGGCGGAATCTAACTATGGCTACACCTTC	CASSMAESNYGYTF
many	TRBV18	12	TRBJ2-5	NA	TGTGCCAGCTCACCAGAGGTGGAGACCCAGTACTTC	CASSPEVETQYF
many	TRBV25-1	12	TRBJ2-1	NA	TGTGCCAGCAAAGGGTCAAGCAATGAGCAGTTCTTC	CASKGSSNEQFF
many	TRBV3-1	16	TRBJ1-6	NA	TGTGCCAGCAGCCAAGCCCACTGGAGGGCGGATTCACCCCTCCACTTT	CASSQAHWRADSPLHF
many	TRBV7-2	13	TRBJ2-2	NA	TGTGCCAGCAGCTTAGCGAAATCCGGGGAGCTGTTTTTT	CASSLAKSGELFF
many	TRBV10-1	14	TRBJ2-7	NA	TGCGCCAGCTCGGGACATGGGGGGTTCCACGAGCAGTACTTC	CASSGHGGFHEQYF
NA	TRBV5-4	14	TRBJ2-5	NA	TGTGCCACTCACTTCGGGACGCCCCAAGAGACCCAGTACTTC	CATHFGTPQETQYF
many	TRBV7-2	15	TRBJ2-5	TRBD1	TGTGCCAGCAGCTCTAGAGGGGACAGGGGAGAGACCCAGTACTTC	CASSSRGDRGETQYF
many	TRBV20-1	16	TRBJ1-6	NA	TGCAGTGCTAGACGGTTTGAGTACTCCTATAATTCACCCCTCCACTTT	CSARRFEYSYNSPLHF
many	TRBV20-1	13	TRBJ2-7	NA	TGCAGTGCTAAAACCCAATTCGGCTACGAGCAGTACTTC	CSAKTQFGYEQYF
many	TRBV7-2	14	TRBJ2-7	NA	TGTGCCAGCAGCTTAGGGCTAAAGACCTACGAGCAGTACTTC	CASSLGLKTYEQYF
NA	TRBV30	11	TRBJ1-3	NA	TGTGCCTGGAACCGGGGGCCACTAATATATTTT	CAWNRGPLIYF
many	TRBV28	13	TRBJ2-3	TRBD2	TGTGCCAGCAGTTTACTAGCGGGAGATACGCAGTATTTT	CASSLLAGDTQYF
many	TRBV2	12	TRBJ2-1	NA	TGTGCCAGCGTACAGGGATACAATGAGCAGTTCTTC	CASVQGYNEQFF
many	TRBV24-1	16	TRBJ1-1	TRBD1	TGTGCCACCAGTGATTCTAAGACAGGGGGAGACACTGAAGCTTTCTTT	CATSDSKTGGDTEAFF
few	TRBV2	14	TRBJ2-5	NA	TGTGCCAGCAGTGTTGAGGGGGAACAAGAGACCCAGTACTTC	CASSVEGEQETQYF
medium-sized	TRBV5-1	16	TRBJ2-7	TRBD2	TGCGCCAGCAGCCGAACCATAGCGGGGCAATCCTACGAGCAGTACTTC	CASSRTIAGQSYEQYF
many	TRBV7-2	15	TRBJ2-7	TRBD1	TGTGCCAGCAGCCCGGACAGGCTAAGCTCCTACGAGCAGTACTTC	CASSPDRLSSYEQYF